The clone carrying this T cell receptor (beta chain) was observed at least ten times. Its specificity is not known. The CDR3 is cut off 3 residues early in the read; its end comes from the germline J gene. The record originates from a study of T cell clonality in common variable immunodeficiency. Germline CDR1 and CDR2: SGHDT and YYEEEE. Trimming at V came to 2 bases and at J to 2 bases, leaving 4 bases not matched to a gene. The CDR3 sequence is 14 residues long. Clones were read by immunoSEQ multiplex PCR, and TCRdb kept only the in-frame ones, dropping some. The sample contains about 34,000 clones, none of them singletons. Study-wide results and limits: Fewer deletions and N-nucleotide insertions were reportedly seen in common variable immunodeficiency TCR beta sequences.

This chain connects TRBV5-6 to TRBJ2-7; 7 nucleotides match TRBD1. The source is a human donor with common variable immunodeficiency. Sequenced: peripheral blood mononuclear cells. The CDR3 bases that were read are TGTGCCAGCAGCTTCGGGACAGAGGCCTACGAG. Translation: CASSFGTEAYE. In full, the CDR3 reads CASSFGTEAYEQYF.